The present T cell receptor (beta chain) was sequenced within a study of blood T cell repertoires in COVID-19. The CDR3 loop spans 13 amino acids. The V gene's germline CDR1 is MDHEN and CDR2 SYDVKM. The ends lost 7 bases at V and 6 bases at J; junction bases unmatched: 7. In the original analysis: For nucleated cells, counts were estimated from reference gene primer amplification. Sequenced by immunoSEQ multiplex PCR; TCRdb stores in-frame clones only, minus some. For V, J and clone size, that table is used; D and trimming come from the DNA. The profile shows some 260,000 clones, about 88% of them singletons.

The source material was peripheral blood. The chain employs TRBV28 and TRBJ2-7; 9 bases are shared with TRBD1. The sequence derives from a woman between 40 and 50 years old who had recovered from COVID-19. The CDR3 loop reads CASNRGQWSEQYF. The CDR3 region has the DNA TGTGCCAGCAACAGGGGGCAATGGAGCGAGCAGTACTTC.